Following are 16 T cell receptor beta chains from one sample sequenced in a study of T-cell reconstitution after alpha-beta-depleted transplantation in children. A library of TCRbeta sequences, prepared with unique molecular identifiers, was generated. One entry per CDR3 protein, called by TCRdb with MiXCR from the PCR reads. The table shows about 980,000 distinct CDR3 sequences, with less than 30% occurring only once. Sequenced here: PBMCs, mostly from graft donor cells, sampled 360 days after TCRalphabeta/CD19-depleted stem cell transplant. The receptors stem from a boy under two years old who had a stem cell transplant for SCID, so the T cells may come from the graft donor.

This clonotype appeared a few times. The chain employs TRBV10-3 and TRBJ2-7, with D tentatively TRBD1 (8 bases). CDR1 and CDR2 from the germline V gene are ENHRY and SYGVKD. Trimming stripped 1 base from V and 0 bases from J, with 16 bases between. The CDR3 extends over 17 amino acids. The CDR3 region has the DNA TGTGCCATCAGTGAGTTGGGAGGGACAGGACCCTCCTACGAGCAGTACTTC. It yields the protein CAISELGGTGPSYEQYF.

The rearrangement links TRBV28 to TRBJ2-7, with TRBD1 as a possible D gene (5 bases). The CDR3 contains 14 residues. Trimming removed 5 bases at V and 2 bases at J, with 13 bases between. CDR1 MDHEN and CDR2 SYDVKM come from the germline V gene. The DNA for the CDR3 is TGTGCCAGCAGTCTGTCCCTAGGGGCCTACGAGCAGTACTTC. This translates into CASSLSLGAYEQYF.

The genes are TRBV30 and TRBJ2-7; D tentatively reads TRBD1 or TRBD2 (5 bases each). The germline V and J ends were trimmed by 1 base and 0 bases, with 13 bases remaining between them. The CDR3 contains 15 residues. Germline V gives CDR1 GTSNPN, CDR2 SVGIG (reference sequence). The DNA for the CDR3 is TGTGCCTGGAGTGGGGGCAGCGGTAACTCCTACGAGCAGTACTTC. Encoded protein: CAWSGGSGNSYEQYF.

The chain has TRBV5-1 and TRBJ1-1; 7 bases agree with TRBD1. Germline V gene lookup returns CDR1 SGHRS and CDR2 YFSETQ. V lost 0 bases, J lost 7 bases, and 6 bases stayed unmatched. The CDR3 length is 14 residues. DNA of the CDR3: TGCGCCAGCAGCTTGGTGGCAGGGGGATATGAAGCTTTCTTT. It codes for CASSLVAGGYEAFF.

This clonotype was detected only a few times. The chain uses TRBV7-9 and TRBJ2-7; TRBD1 matches 9 bases. Germline assignment: CDR1 SEHNR and CDR2 FQNEAQ (reference sequence). V gave up 5 bases and J gave up 3 bases; unmatched junction bases: 8. The CDR3 has 15 residues. CDR3: CASSPEGQGVYEQYF. CDR3 in DNA: TGTGCCAGCAGCCCAGAGGGACAGGGAGTCTACGAGCAGTACTTC.

This clonotype has just a few counts. J is TRBJ2-7 and V is TRBV4-2; tentative D call: TRBD2 (7 bases). Trimming stripped 1 base from V and 6 bases from J, with 16 bases between. The CDR3 has 15 residues. From germline, CDR1 is LGHNA and CDR2 YNFKEQ. CDR3 loop: CASSQVGGGEREQYF. The CDR3 coding sequence is TGTGCCAGCAGCCAAGTCGGAGGGGGGGAGCGCGAGCAGTACTTC.

In its sample, this clonotype was seen once. This rearrangement joins TRBV12-3 or TRBV12-4 to TRBJ2-1; D is perhaps TRBD2 (6 bases). The V end was cut by 2 bases, the J end by 3 bases, with 29 bases between. This CDR3 comprises 21 residues. The CDR3 bases are TGTGCCAGCAGTTTAAGGGTCGGGGAGGCCAAACCAAACTACTACTACAATGAGCAGTTCTTC. It encodes CASSLRVGEAKPNYYYNEQFF.

V and J are TRBV29-1 and TRBJ1-2; unclear D gene. The CDR3 totals 14 residues. Germline CDR1 SQVTM, CDR2 ANQGSEA. The germline V and J ends were trimmed by 6 bases and 2 bases, with 16 bases remaining between them. The CDR3 is CSVGRIGGNYGYTF. The CDR3, as DNA: TGCAGCGTGGGCCGAATTGGCGGAAACTATGGCTACACCTTC.

The chain couples TRBV5-6 to TRBJ2-2; 8 nucleotides line up with TRBD1. This CDR3 spans 15 amino acids. With V trimmed by 2 bases and J by 6 bases, 6 bases remained unmatched. CDR1 SGHDT and CDR2 YYEEEE come from the germline V gene. Here the CDR3 DNA reads TGTGCCAGCAGCTTCGACAGGGGAGGTTCCGGGGAGCTGTTTTTT. As protein: CASSFDRGGSGELFF.

The CDR3 DNA reads TGTGCCAGCAGCTCGGCTCCGGGAGTTTCAAACACTGAAGCTTTCTTT. Protein: CASSSAPGVSNTEAFF. The chain has TRBV11-1 and TRBJ1-1, with D unclear. Trimming stripped 4 bases from V and 2 bases from J, with 17 bases between. The CDR3 is made up of 16 amino acids. Germline V CDR1 and CDR2: SGHAT, FQDESV (reference sequence).

This clonotype was picked up a small number of times. J is TRBJ1-1 and V is TRBV12-3 or TRBV12-4, with a weak D call TRBD1 (5 bases). The V end lost 6 bases, the J end lost 2 bases, and 13 bases lay between the germline ends. This CDR3 region has 14 residues. The CDR3 is CASSFDSINTEAFF. Written as DNA, the CDR3 is TGTGCCAGCAGCTTTGACAGTATCAACACTGAAGCTTTCTTT.

This clonotype has a handful of counts. V is TRBV2 and J is TRBJ2-2; no clear D. The CDR3 sequence is 14 residues long. CDR1 is SNHLY, CDR2 FYNNEI, per germline. Trimming cost V 7 bases and J 2 bases, with 11 bases left between them. This chain's CDR3 is CASKNLLNTGELFF. The CDR3 DNA reads TGTGCCAGCAAGAATCTTCTAAACACCGGGGAGCTGTTTTTT.

This clonotype has only a few counts. The chain employs TRBV3-1 and TRBJ2-2; possibly TRBD1 for D (6 bases). V lost 7 bases and J 5 bases, leaving 11 bases between the germline ends. Germline-derived CDR1 and CDR2 are LGHDT and YNNKEL (reference sequence). This CDR3 region has 13 residues. Written as DNA, the CDR3 is TGTGCCAGCAAGGGGCAGGGGACCGGGGAGCTGTTTTTT. This gives the protein CASKGQGTGELFF. The entire variable domain, with the rest obtained from reference TRBV3-1 and TRBJ2-2, is as follows: DTAVSQTPKYLVTQMGNDKSIKCEQNLGHDTMYWYKQDSKKFLKIMFSYNNKELIINETVPNRFSPKSPDKAHLNLHINSLELGDSAVYFCASKGQGTGELFFGEGSRLTVL.

The V call is TRBV11-2, the J call TRBJ1-1, with a tentative D call TRBD1 (6 bases). The CDR3 is made up of 16 amino acids. Germline CDR1 SGHAT, CDR2 FQNNGV. V was clipped by 8 bases and J by 11 bases, with 30 bases between them. The CDR3: CASGAQSKGDPPGAFF. The CDR3 DNA sequence: TGTGCCAGCGGAGCCCAAAGTAAGGGGGACCCTCCAGGGGCTTTCTTT.

V and J are TRBV6-5 and TRBJ1-1; weak D call: TRBD1 (6 bases). Per the germline V gene, CDR1 is MNHEY and CDR2 is SVGAGI. The V end was cut by 0 bases, the J end by 4 bases, with 15 bases between. CDR3 size: 16 residues. CDR3 region: CASSYSAQGASTEAFF. In DNA form, the CDR3 reads TGTGCCAGCAGTTACTCAGCACAGGGTGCGAGCACTGAAGCTTTCTTT.

Ten or more counts support this clonotype. The chain combines TRBV18 with TRBJ2-5; 9 bases agree with TRBD1. V trimming: 9 bases; J trimming: 0 bases; junction bases outside the gene matches: 8. Germline V gene sequence: CDR1 KGHSH, CDR2 LQKENI. The CDR3 is made up of 15 amino acids. Here the CDR3 reads CASSPGQGYQETQYF. In DNA form, the CDR3 reads TGTGCCAGTAGTCCCGGACAGGGGTACCAAGAGACCCAGTACTTC.